The following is a T cell receptor (beta chain) sequence with its context. Its antigen is undetermined. Trimming took off 6 bases at V and 7 bases at J, with 9 bases between the two ends. Germline CDR1 reads MNHEY; CDR2 reads SVGAGI. The CDR3 has 12 amino acids. This record belongs to a study of CD8 T cells in ankylosing spondylitis. Study observations and caveats: Disease-associated clones were reportedly significantly overrepresented in matched ankylosing spondylitis synovial fluid.

Quantitative 5'-RACE was performed with molecular barcodes, and it yielded the TCR beta libraries. Using its own MiXCR run on the 5' RACE reads, TCRdb lists one record per CDR3 protein. The repertoire includes about 240,000 distinct CDR3 sequences, about 10% of them detected once, and about 6.8% sits in the top ten. Source material: blood, either unsorted or a sorted T cell fraction (not recorded which). V is TRBV6-5 and J is TRBJ2-2, with D possibly TRBD2 on 5 matching bases. The source is a male donor with ankylosing spondylitis or in good health (not recorded which). In DNA, the CDR3 is TGTGCCAGCAGCCCCCGGGGCGGGGAGCTGTTTTTT. Residues: CASSPRGGELFF.